The T cell receptor (beta chain) described here comes from a study of blood T cell repertoires in COVID-19. Study context: Sites in the United States, Italy and Spain provided acute and convalescent COVID-19 samples. The analysed material was cDNA or gDNA that came from T cells, B-cell-depleted T cells, or PBMCs.

CDR3 size: 15 residues. Looked up from germline, CDR1 is SNHLY and CDR2 is FYNNEI. Trimming removed 6 bases from V and 5 bases from J; junction bases left unmatched: 8. Under the authors' procedure: How many nucleated cells were present was estimated from reference gene primer amplification. The table came from immunoSEQ multiplex PCR; TCRdb's copy has only in-frame clones and leaves some out. That table furnishes V, J and clone size, whereas the DNA furnished D and trimming. This table holds about 66,000 clones, 70% to 85% found once. The chain is built from TRBV2 and TRBJ2-2; 8 bases map to TRBD1. The sequencing sample was made of peripheral blood. The sequence was collected from a man in his sixties with acute or convalescent COVID-19. In DNA, the CDR3 is TGTGCCAGCAGCGGACAGGGCGCGGGTACCGGGGAGCTGTTTTTT. Its translation is CASSGQGAGTGELFF.